Each of the 24 T cell receptor beta chains below was sequenced from the same sample in a study of blood T cell repertoires in COVID-19. TCRdb keeps only in-frame clones here, not all; method: immunoSEQ multiplex PCR. The sample contains around 55,000 clones, about four fifths of which appear only once. What was sequenced was peripheral blood. The receptors were sampled from a human donor in a cohort sampled during active or convalescent COVID-19.

The V gene is TRBV18, the J gene TRBJ2-3; TRBD2 aligns across 8 bases. The length of the CDR3 is 17 residues. V dropped 3 bases and J dropped 0; count of bases not matched to a gene: 8. Germline V lookup: CDR1 KGHSH, CDR2 LQKENI. CDR3: CASSPGLAGFSTDTQYF. DNA of the CDR3: TGTGCCAGCTCACCGGGTCTAGCGGGTTTTAGCACAGATACGCAGTATTTT. The variable domain in full, with the rest retrieved from reference TRBV18 and TRBJ2-3, is NAGVMQNPRHLVRRRGQEARLRCSPMKGHSHVYWYRQLPEEGLKFMVYLQKENIIDESGMPKERFSAEFPKEGPSILRIQQVVRGDSAAYFCASSPGLAGFSTDTQYFGPGTRLTVL.

The V gene is TRBV9, the J gene TRBJ2-5; D gene unclear. V was clipped by 1 base and J by 5 bases, with 9 bases between them. Per germline, CDR1 SGDLS and CDR2 YYNGEE. The CDR3 is made up of 13 amino acids. The CDR3 loop is CASSVIQIETQYF. DNA of the CDR3: TGTGCCAGCAGCGTAATACAGATTGAGACCCAGTACTTC.

The chain combines TRBV6-2 or TRBV6-3 with TRBJ2-1; 7 nucleotides agree with TRBD2. The junction had 5 bases not matched to a gene; V was cut back by 6 bases and J by 0 bases. Germline CDR1 reads MNHEY; CDR2 reads SVGEGT. The CDR3 has 15 amino acids. The CDR3 protein is CASSNGGGSYNEQFF. The DNA of the CDR3 is TGTGCCAGCAGCAACGGCGGGGGCTCCTACAATGAGCAGTTCTTC.

This sequence joins TRBV4-1 and TRBJ1-1; D is undetermined. Germline V gene sequence: CDR1 MGHRA, CDR2 YSYEKL. The CDR3 covers 15 residues. Between the trimmed V and J ends, which lost 2 bases and 5 bases, there was a span of 15 bases. The CDR3 is CASSQTTTRGTEAFF. In DNA form, the CDR3 reads TGCGCCAGCAGCCAAACGACAACCCGCGGGACTGAAGCTTTCTTT.

V gene TRBV19 combines with J gene TRBJ2-4; possibly TRBD2 for D (7 bases). The V end was cut by 0 bases, the J end by 0 bases, with 15 bases between. The CDR3 loop spans 18 amino acids. Germline CDR1 reads LNHDA; CDR2 reads SQIVND (reference sequence). The CDR3 DNA follows: TGTGCCAGTAGTATAGATGGGGGGGGACAAGGAGCCAAAAACATTCAGTACTTC. Protein sequence: CASSIDGGGQGAKNIQYF.

This clone was seen a handful of times. This rearrangement joins TRBV10-3 to TRBJ2-3; 8 bases match TRBD2. This CDR3 region has 14 residues. In germline, CDR1 is ENHRY, CDR2 SYGVKD. Germline trimming cut 10 bases from V and 0 bases from J; bases unmatched to any gene: 6. CDR3 sequence: CATKAGESTDTQYF. CDR3 nucleotide sequence: TGTGCCACTAAAGCGGGGGAGAGCACAGATACGCAGTATTTT.

The V call is TRBV28, the J call TRBJ2-6; D possibly corresponds to TRBD2 (5 bases). Trimming cost V 5 bases and J 8 bases, with 7 bases left between them. The CDR3 length is 12 residues. CDR1 MDHEN and CDR2 SYDVKM come from the germline V gene. CDR3 bases: TGTGCCAGCAGTGAGGGTCCCAACGTCCTGACTTTC. Translating gives CASSEGPNVLTF.

V and J are TRBV7-2 and TRBJ2-1; 7 positions agree with TRBD2. Per germline, CDR1 SGHTA and CDR2 FQGNSA. The CDR3 runs 16 residues. V trimming: 1 base; J trimming: 1 base; junction bases outside the gene matches: 4. The CDR3 loop reads CASSLGGGISYNEQFF. The CDR3 nucleotides are TGTGCCAGCAGCTTAGGCGGGGGAATATCCTACAATGAGCAGTTCTTC.

This chain connects TRBV25-1 to TRBJ1-2; D is unresolved. Per germline, CDR1 MGHDK and CDR2 SYGVNS. CDR3 length equals 12 residues. Deletions cut 10 bases from V and 1 base from J, with 10 bases between. The CDR3 here is CATYLLNYGYTF. CDR3 coding DNA: TGTGCCACCTATCTCCTTAACTATGGCTACACCTTC.

The J gene is TRBJ1-2, the V gene TRBV7-8; 10 bases agree with TRBD1. CDR3 length: 18 amino acids. The V segment lost 5 bases and the J segment 2 bases; nucleotides outside the gene matches: 14. Germline V lookup: CDR1 SGHVS, CDR2 FQNEAQ. CDR3 sequence: CASSLWGIRGQGNYGYTF. The CDR3, as DNA: TGTGCCAGCAGCCTATGGGGGATCCGGGGACAGGGGAACTATGGCTACACCTTC.

This chain uses TRBV3-1 (or the pseudogene TRBV3-2) with TRBJ1-2, with no clear D. V was trimmed by 0 bases and J by 2 bases, leaving 10 bases between them. The CDR3 runs 15 residues. Germline CDR1 and CDR2: LGHDT and YNNKEL (reference sequence). The CDR3 loop is CASSQEDWTNYGYTF. Here the CDR3 DNA reads TGTGCCAGCAGCCAAGAGGACTGGACGAACTATGGCTACACCTTC.

The gene calls are TRBV7-2 and TRBJ2-3; 7 positions match TRBD2. J lost 2 bases, V lost 5 bases, and 7 bases had no gene match. The V gene's germline CDR1 is SGHTA and CDR2 FQGNSA. The CDR3 is made up of 15 amino acids. DNA for the CDR3: TGTGCCAGCAGCCCCCCGGGACTACTCACAGATACGCAGTATTTT. Translating gives CASSPPGLLTDTQYF.

The chain has TRBV27 and TRBJ2-3, with a possible D match to TRBD1 (5 bases). V was clipped by 2 bases and J by 2 bases, with 8 bases between them. Per germline, CDR1 MNHEY and CDR2 SMNVEV (reference sequence). The CDR3 has 14 amino acids. DNA of the CDR3: TGTGCCAGCAGTTTAAGGGGCAACACAGATACGCAGTATTTT. It yields the protein CASSLRGNTDTQYF.

The chain combines TRBV3-1 (or the pseudogene TRBV3-2) with TRBJ2-7, with D maybe TRBD1 (5 bases). This CDR3 is 15 amino acids long. CDR1 and CDR2 (germline): LGHDT, YNNKEL (reference sequence). V lost 4 bases to trimming and J lost 4 bases, with 17 bases between them. CDR3 amino acids: CASSRTGFGVYEQYF. The CDR3 DNA is TGTGCCAGCAGCCGTACAGGATTTGGAGTGTACGAGCAGTACTTC.

The chain combines TRBV3-1 (or the pseudogene TRBV3-2) with TRBJ1-1, with a tentative D call TRBD1 (5 bases). Germline V gene data show CDR1 as LGHDT and CDR2 as YNNKEL (reference sequence). V was trimmed by 4 bases and J by 0 bases, leaving 12 bases between them. The CDR3 spans 15 residues. CDR3 loop: CASSPGGLLNTEAFF. In nucleotides, the CDR3 is TGTGCCAGCAGCCCGGGGGGACTCTTGAACACTGAAGCTTTCTTT.

The chain employs TRBV7-2 and TRBJ1-6; D is undetermined. The CDR3 sequence is 12 residues long. Germline V gives CDR1 SGHTA, CDR2 FQGNSA. Trimming removed 5 bases from V and 9 bases from J, with 8 bases in between. As DNA, the CDR3 is TGTGCCAGCAGCCCATCCGGTTCACCCCTCCACTTT. This sequence encodes CASSPSGSPLHF.

The chain has TRBV5-6 and TRBJ2-5; 8 bases are a match to TRBD1. Trimming at V came to 2 bases and at J to 5 bases, leaving 2 bases not matched to a gene. Germline V CDR1 and CDR2: SGHDT, YYEEEE. This CDR3 contains 13 residues. In nucleotides, the CDR3 is TGTGCCAGCAGCTTACAGGGGGGTGAGACCCAGTACTTC. This sequence encodes CASSLQGGETQYF.

The sample holds one count of this clone. The chain couples TRBV7-6 to TRBJ1-3, with TRBD1 matching 9 bases. J was trimmed by 2 bases and V by 1 base; bases with no gene match: 3. The length of the CDR3 is 16 residues. Germline loops: CDR1 SGHVS, CDR2 FNYEAQ. The CDR3 region has the DNA TGTGCCAGCAGCTTAGGGGGACAGGGCCCTGGAAACACCATATATTTT. Amino acids: CASSLGGQGPGNTIYF.

This clone was seen a single time. Additional DNA sequences in this sample encode the identical CDR3. This rearrangement joins TRBV9 to TRBJ1-2; 10 bases fit TRBD1. This CDR3 comprises 14 residues. CDR1 and CDR2 from the germline V gene are SGDLS and YYNGEE. Trimming at V came to 0 bases and at J to 4 bases, leaving 0 bases not matched to a gene. DNA for the CDR3: TGTGCCAGCAGCGTAGGGACAGGGGGCTATGGCTACACCTTC. Amino acid sequence: CASSVGTGGYGYTF. The full variable domain, its missing parts supplied by reference TRBV9 and TRBJ1-2, is DSGVTQTPKHLITATGQRVTLRCSPRSGDLSVYWYQQSLDQGLQFLIQYYNGEERAKGNILERFSAQQFPDLHSELNLSSLELGDSALYFCASSVGTGGYGYTFGSGTRLTVV.

The chain couples TRBV29-1 to TRBJ2-7; D gene ambiguous. Trimming took 2 bases from V and 6 from J, leaving 8 bases between them. The V gene's germline CDR1 is SQVTM and CDR2 ANQGSEA. The CDR3 extends over 11 amino acids. The CDR3 region is CSVEQRLEQYF. In DNA, the CDR3 is TGCAGCGTTGAACAGAGGCTCGAGCAGTACTTC.

The V gene is TRBV11-2, the J gene TRBJ2-5; 9 bases map to TRBD1. There are 13 residues in the CDR3. V lost 7 bases to trimming and J lost 5 bases; unmatched junction nucleotides: 5. In germline, CDR1 is SGHAT, CDR2 FQNNGV. The CDR3 coding sequence is TGTGCCAGCACCTTCGACAGGGGGGAGACCCAGTACTTC. It specifies CASTFDRGETQYF.

The V call is TRBV10-3, the J call TRBJ1-3, with 7 bases matching TRBD1. The CDR3 contains 14 residues. Germline CDR1 reads ENHRY; CDR2 reads SYGVKD. V dropped 5 bases and J dropped 2; count of bases not matched to a gene: 3. CDR3 amino acids: CAISPGTAGNTIYF. Written as DNA, the CDR3 is TGTGCCATCAGTCCCGGGACAGCTGGAAACACCATATATTTT.

The chain employs TRBV6-6 and TRBJ2-5, with 7 bases fitting TRBD2. CDR3 length: 15 amino acids. V was pared by 0 bases and J by 2 bases, with 3 bases of the junction left unmatched. Germline V gene sequence: CDR1 MNHNY, CDR2 SVGAGI (reference sequence). The DNA of the CDR3 is TGTGCCAGCAGTTACTCGCAGCGGGGACAAGAGACCCAGTACTTC. Translation: CASSYSQRGQETQYF.

This rearrangement joins TRBV4-1 to TRBJ1-2, with D perhaps matching TRBD1 (5 bases). Trimming removed 1 base at V and 5 bases at J, with 14 bases between. The germline CDR1 and CDR2 sequences are MGHRA and YSYEKL. The CDR3 runs 15 residues. CDR3: CASSQGTGVGYGYTF. The CDR3 DNA follows: TGCGCCAGCAGCCAAGGCACGGGGGTTGGGTATGGCTACACCTTC.